This record covers a single TCR beta chain. The antigen is unknown. Amplification yielded TCR beta CDR3 regions, with RNA transcripts as the source. HTBI primers were employed in a first-round RT-PCR of the TCR CDR3. TCRdb re-analysed the multiplex PCR reads in MiXCR, keeping a single row per CDR3 protein. Of some 510,000 distinct CDR3 sequences detected, under 60% appear once; the ten largest clones hold about 7.8%. Trimming at V came to 5 bases and at J to 7 bases, leaving 3 bases not matched to a gene. The CDR3 loop spans 13 amino acids. In germline, CDR1 is SGHAT, CDR2 FQNNGV. This entry is derived from a study of T cells in Graves' hyperthyroidism and ophthalmopathy. Findings and caveats of the study: Most thyroid-expanded clonotypes above 0.001 were also found in blood. The model predicted ophthalmopathy a median around six months before onset.

The rearrangement links TRBV11-2 to TRBJ1-2; 11 nucleotides match TRBD1. The sequence was obtained from a young woman with Graves' hyperthyroidism. The material sequenced was peripheral blood or thyroid tissue (not recorded which). This chain's CDR3 is CASSTGQGGGYTF. In DNA form, the CDR3 reads TGTGCCAGCAGCACGGGACAGGGGGGTGGCTACACCTTC. Combining the CDR3 with reference TRBV11-2 and TRBJ1-2 gives the whole variable domain EAGVAQSPRYKIIEKRQSVAFWCNPISGHATLYWYQQILGQGPKLLIQFQNNGVVDDSQLPKDRFSAERLKGVDSTLKIQPAKLEDSAVYLCASSTGQGGGYTFGSGTRLTVV.